This passage covers 25 T cell receptor beta chains from one sample sequenced in a study of blood T cell repertoires in COVID-19. Assay: immunoSEQ multiplex PCR; the TCRdb copy retains only in-frame clones and omits some. The table records under 200,000 clones, roughly 78% of them present only once. Sequencing input: PBMCs or T cells enriched from blood (not recorded which). These receptors originate from a woman aged 70-85 years in a cohort exposed to, infected with or recovered from COVID-19 (not recorded which).

J is TRBJ2-7 and V is TRBV5-1, with D possibly being TRBD2 (5 bases). This CDR3 is built from 14 residues. V was trimmed by 2 bases and J by 4 bases, leaving 13 bases between them. Germline CDR1 is SGHRS and CDR2 is YFSETQ. The CDR3 loop is CASSFAGVAYEQYF. The CDR3 nucleotides are TGCGCCAGCAGCTTTGCGGGCGTCGCTTACGAGCAGTACTTC.

The CDR3 loop is CASSPKQAPLGEAFF. The CDR3 coding sequence is TGTGCCAGCTCACCAAAACAGGCTCCTTTGGGGGAAGCTTTCTTT. The V call is TRBV18, the J call TRBJ1-1; a possible D gene is TRBD1 (5 bases). V was pared by 2 bases and J by 8 bases, with 18 bases between. The CDR3 is 15 amino acids. Germline V CDR1 and CDR2: KGHSH, LQKENI.

The chain has TRBV2 and TRBJ2-2, with TRBD1 as a possible D gene (7 bases). The V gene lost 6 bases and the J gene lost 4 bases, with 15 bases spanning the gap. CDR3 length equals 15 residues. Germline V gives CDR1 SNHLY, CDR2 FYNNEI. The CDR3 loop reads CASRGGTDFTGELFF. CDR3 sequence (DNA): TGTGCCAGCAGGGGCGGGACAGATTTCACCGGGGAGCTGTTTTTT. Full variable domain (remainder filled in from reference TRBV2 and TRBJ2-2): EPEVTQTPSHQVTQMGQEVILRCVPISNHLYFYWYRQILGQKVEFLVSFYNNEISEKSEIFDDQFSVERPDGSNFTLKIRSTKLEDSAMYFCASRGGTDFTGELFFGEGSRLTVL.

CDR3 coding DNA: TGTGCCAGCAGCTTAATGCAGTACACCGGGGAGCTGTTTTTT. Translated: CASSLMQYTGELFF. The rearrangement joins TRBV7-8 to TRBJ2-2, with D unresolved. CDR1 and CDR2 from the germline V gene are SGHVS and FQNEAQ. CDR3 length: 14 residues. V was trimmed by 2 bases and J by 3 bases, leaving 7 bases between them. Combining the CDR3 with reference TRBV7-8 and TRBJ2-2 gives the whole variable domain GAGVSQSPRYKVAKRGQDVALRCDPISGHVSLFWYQQALGQGPEFLTYFQNEAQLDKSGLPSDRFFAERPEGSVSTLKIQRTQQEDSAVYLCASSLMQYTGELFFGEGSRLTVL.

This chain uses TRBV28 with TRBJ2-7; TRBD1 might be the D (6 bases). V was cut by 2 bases and J by 2 bases, with 13 bases left in between. CDR1 MDHEN and CDR2 SYDVKM come from the germline V gene. There are 15 residues in the CDR3. CDR3 in amino acids: CASSLTGSRPYEQYF. The CDR3 DNA sequence: TGTGCCAGCAGTTTAACAGGGTCGAGACCCTACGAGCAGTACTTC.

Details on this clone: Other nucleotide sequences from this sample produce the same CDR3. The rearrangement joins TRBV5-1 to TRBJ2-7; 12 positions match TRBD2. Germline V gene lookup returns CDR1 SGHRS and CDR2 YFSETQ. This CDR3 has 14 amino acids. J lost 6 bases, V lost 0 bases, and 1 base had no gene match. The CDR3 region is CASSLGLAGVEQYF. The DNA for the CDR3 is TGCGCCAGCAGCTTGGGACTAGCGGGAGTCGAGCAGTACTTC.

This clone was picked up one time. V and J are TRBV2 and TRBJ2-7; D is perhaps TRBD2 (7 bases). Germline CDR1 SNHLY, CDR2 FYNNEI. The CDR3 has 14 residues. The V end was cut by 6 bases, the J end by 5 bases, with 17 bases between. The CDR3: CASRRGGAGNEQYF. The DNA for the CDR3 is TGTGCCAGCAGGAGGGGGGGAGCTGGTAACGAGCAGTACTTC.

The genes are TRBV6-5 and TRBJ2-5, with 8 bases aligning to TRBD1. CDR1 MNHEY and CDR2 SVGAGI come from the germline V gene. This CDR3 contains 14 residues. The V gene end was trimmed by 6 bases and the J gene end by 2 bases; junction bases not matched to a gene: 5. The CDR3 coding sequence is TGTGCCAGCAGCAGACAGGGGTCACAAGAGACCCAGTACTTC. Amino acid sequence: CASSRQGSQETQYF.

Comment on this clone: The junction departs from the called germline gene at one end, perhaps through a read error. The CDR3, as DNA: TGCAGCGTTTCGACAACCAATGAGCAATTCTTC. Translation: CSVSTTNEQFF. The V gene is TRBV29-1, the J gene TRBJ2-1; D uncertain. Germline V gene data show CDR1 as SQVTM and CDR2 as ANQGSEA. CDR3 length: 11 residues.

This clone was recorded a few times. The gene calls are TRBV5-1 and TRBJ1-5; 7 nucleotides align to TRBD1. The germline gives CDR1 SGHRS, CDR2 YFSETQ. V shed 7 bases and J 3 bases; nucleotides not matched to a gene: 7. This CDR3 spans 14 amino acids. CDR3 residues: CASRPGTANQPQHF. The CDR3 DNA reads TGCGCCAGCCGACCCGGGACAGCCAATCAGCCCCAGCATTTT.

V is TRBV7-9 and J is TRBJ2-3; 10 positions agree with TRBD2. Germline V gene sequence: CDR1 SEHNR, CDR2 FQNEAQ (reference sequence). V dropped 4 bases and J dropped 1; count of bases not matched to a gene: 2. This CDR3 region has 15 residues. DNA for the CDR3: TGTGCCAGCAGCTCCGGGACTAGCGGCACAGATACGCAGTATTTT. It codes for CASSSGTSGTDTQYF.

This clone was found a few times. The J gene is TRBJ1-1, the V gene TRBV28, with 9 nucleotides matching TRBD1. The CDR3 runs 14 residues. Germline trimming cut 6 bases from V and 6 bases from J; bases unmatched to any gene: 8. The germline CDR1 and CDR2 sequences are MDHEN and SYDVKM. This CDR3 is CASRIQGAWAEAFF. The CDR3 bases are TGTGCCAGCAGGATACAGGGGGCTTGGGCTGAAGCTTTCTTT.

The gene calls are TRBV28 and TRBJ1-2; D is perhaps TRBD1 (6 bases). Trimming cost V 4 bases and J 4 bases, with 10 bases left between them. Germline V lookup: CDR1 MDHEN, CDR2 SYDVKM. The CDR3 runs 13 residues. As DNA, the CDR3 is TGTGCCAGCAGTTATACAGGGTCCTATGGCTACACCTTC. Its translation is CASSYTGSYGYTF.

This clone was seen only once. V gene TRBV25-1 combines with J gene TRBJ1-1; TRBD1 is a possible D gene (5 bases). Germline-derived CDR1 and CDR2 are MGHDK and SYGVNS. V gave up 5 bases and J gave up 7 bases, with 11 bases separating them. The CDR3 sequence is 12 residues long. The CDR3 reads CASSPPGGEAFF. CDR3 nucleotides: TGTGCCAGCAGTCCCCCGGGGGGTGAAGCTTTCTTT.

This chain uses TRBV19 with TRBJ1-5; maybe TRBD1 (5 bases). The V end was cut by 5 bases, the J end by 4 bases, with 9 bases between. The CDR3 loop spans 13 amino acids. Germline CDR1 is LNHDA and CDR2 is SQIVND (reference sequence). The CDR3 region has the DNA TGTGCCAGTAGTCTCAGACAGAATCAGCCCCAGCATTTT. Translating it yields CASSLRQNQPQHF.

This clone appeared once. The V and J genes are TRBV5-1 and TRBJ1-2, with 8 bases lining up with TRBD1. The V gene's germline CDR1 is SGHRS and CDR2 YFSETQ. The CDR3 extends over 14 amino acids. The trim removed 4 bases at V and 4 bases at J, leaving 6 bases unmatched. CDR3 sequence reads: CASSPLTGAYGYTF. CDR3 nucleotides: TGCGCCAGCAGCCCCCTGACAGGGGCCTATGGCTACACCTTC.

The gene calls are TRBV5-8 and TRBJ2-2; D remains ambiguous. V was trimmed by 1 base and J by 5 bases, leaving 18 bases between them. This CDR3 spans 17 amino acids. Germline values: CDR1 SGHTS, CDR2 YDEGEE. In nucleotides, the CDR3 is TGTGCCAGCAGCTTGCGCTATGCCAGGCATTTGACCGGGGAGCTGTTTTTT. Protein sequence: CASSLRYARHLTGELFF.

The chain uses TRBV3-1 (or the pseudogene TRBV3-2) and TRBJ1-3; D is ambiguous. Germline loops: CDR1 LGHDT, CDR2 YNNKEL (reference sequence). The length of the CDR3 is 14 residues. Trimming took off 5 bases at V and 4 bases at J, with 12 bases between the two ends. CDR3 DNA sequence: TGTGCCAGCAGCTCGGGATTTTACGGAAACACCATATATTTT. Protein: CASSSGFYGNTIYF.

The V gene is TRBV6-1, the J gene TRBJ1-6, with TRBD1 as a possible D gene (5 bases). V was pared by 0 bases and J by 11 bases, with 14 bases between. This CDR3 comprises 15 residues. Germline V CDR1 and CDR2: MNHNS, SASEGT. For the CDR3, the DNA is TGTGCCAGCAGTGAAGCCGCGACAGACCTTCCACCCCTCCACTTT. Protein sequence: CASSEAATDLPPLHF.

This clone was found once. This chain joins TRBV19 and TRBJ2-1; 7 bases are shared with TRBD1. Germline CDR1 is LNHDA and CDR2 is SQIVND (reference sequence). This CDR3 is built from 13 residues. The ends lost 4 bases at V and 4 bases at J; junction bases unmatched: 1. DNA of the CDR3: TGTGCCAGTAGTACGACAGGGTACAATGAGCAGTTCTTC. Protein product: CASSTTGYNEQFF. Using reference TRBV19 and TRBJ2-1 for the parts outside the CDR3, the full variable domain is DGGITQSPKYLFRKEGQNVTLSCEQNLNHDAMYWYRQDPGQGLRLIYYSQIVNDFQKGDIAEGYSVSREKKESFPLTVTSAQKNPTAFYLCASSTTGYNEQFFGPGTRLTVL.

V gene TRBV18 combines with J gene TRBJ1-1; possible D gene TRBD1, 5 bases. The length of the CDR3 is 16 residues. The V gene's germline CDR1 is KGHSH and CDR2 LQKENI. V was clipped by 5 bases and J by 5 bases, with 21 bases between them. CDR3 sequence reads: CASSAGPGGLRTEAFF. The CDR3 nucleotides read TGTGCCAGCTCAGCAGGGCCGGGGGGTTTGAGGACTGAAGCTTTCTTT.

This chain links TRBV3-1 (or the pseudogene TRBV3-2) with TRBJ1-1; D unresolved. The CDR3 sequence is 14 residues long. CDR1 LGHDT and CDR2 YNNKEL come from the germline V gene (reference sequence). V was clipped by 4 bases and J by 0 bases, with 9 bases between them. In nucleotides, the CDR3 is TGTGCCAGCAGCCTTACAGCTATGAACACTGAAGCTTTCTTT. Protein sequence: CASSLTAMNTEAFF.

CDR3 sequence: CASSLQSGGNTIYF. CDR3 in DNA: TGTGCCAGCAGTCTACAGAGCGGTGGAAACACCATATATTTT. The V and J genes are TRBV27 and TRBJ1-3, with D hard to call. The CDR3 extends over 14 amino acids. Trimming removed 5 bases at V and 3 bases at J, with 11 bases between. Germline-derived CDR1 and CDR2 are MNHEY and SMNVEV (reference sequence).

The genes are TRBV28 and TRBJ2-7; D is uncertain. This CDR3 region has 11 residues. Germline CDR1 reads MDHEN; CDR2 reads SYDVKM. The ends were cut back, 6 bases at V and 5 bases at J, with 8 bases in the middle. DNA of the CDR3: TGTGCCAGCAGCGTCCGGGACGAGCAGTACTTC. Translated, it gives CASSVRDEQYF.

This clone was seen a handful of times. The rearrangement uses TRBV5-4 and TRBJ2-3; 9 bases map to TRBD1. This CDR3 is 14 amino acids long. Germline trimming cut 5 bases from V and 3 bases from J; bases unmatched to any gene: 4. Germline values: CDR1 SGHNT, CDR2 YYREEE (reference sequence). The CDR3 sequence: CASREGQGTDTQYF. In nucleotides, the CDR3 is TGTGCCAGCAGGGAGGGACAGGGAACAGATACGCAGTATTTT. The full variable domain, with the rest looked up from reference TRBV5-4 and TRBJ2-3, is ETGVTQSPTHLIKTRGQQVTLRCSSQSGHNTVSWYQQALGQGPQFIFQYYREEENGRGNFPPRFSGLQFPNYSSELNVNALELDDSALYLCASREGQGTDTQYFGPGTRLTVL.